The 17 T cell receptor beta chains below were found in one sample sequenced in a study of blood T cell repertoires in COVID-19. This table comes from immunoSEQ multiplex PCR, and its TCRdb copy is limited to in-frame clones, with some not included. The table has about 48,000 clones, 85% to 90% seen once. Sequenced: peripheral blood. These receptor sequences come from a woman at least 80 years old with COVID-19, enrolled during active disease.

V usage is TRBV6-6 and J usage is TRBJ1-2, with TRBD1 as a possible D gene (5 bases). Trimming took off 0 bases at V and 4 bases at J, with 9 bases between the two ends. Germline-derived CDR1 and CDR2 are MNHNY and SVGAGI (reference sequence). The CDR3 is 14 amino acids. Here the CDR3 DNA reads TGTGCCAGCAGTTACTCGGACACGCTCTATGGCTACACCTTC. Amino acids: CASSYSDTLYGYTF.

Written as DNA, the CDR3 is TGTGCCAGCAGCCAAGGGGTTAGGGAGACCCGCCCTAGGGCCCAGTACTTC. Translation gives CASSQGVRETRPRAQYF. The chain joins TRBV3-1 (or the pseudogene TRBV3-2) to TRBJ2-5, with a tentative D call TRBD2 (5 bases). Germline V gives CDR1 LGHDT, CDR2 YNNKEL (reference sequence). The V and J ends lost 1 base and 9 bases respectively, with 24 bases between them. The CDR3 contains 17 residues.

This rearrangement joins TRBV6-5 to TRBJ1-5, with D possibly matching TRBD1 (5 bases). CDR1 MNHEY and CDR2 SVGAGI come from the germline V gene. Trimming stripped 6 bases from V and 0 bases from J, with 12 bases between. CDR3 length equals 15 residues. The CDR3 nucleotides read TGTGCCAGCAGCCCCGGGACTACTAGCAATCAGCCCCAGCATTTT. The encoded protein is CASSPGTTSNQPQHF.

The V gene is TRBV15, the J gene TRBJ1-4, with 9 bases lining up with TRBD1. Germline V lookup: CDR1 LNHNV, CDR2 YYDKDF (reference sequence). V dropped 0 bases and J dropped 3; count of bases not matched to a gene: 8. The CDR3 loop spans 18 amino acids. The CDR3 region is CATSRDRQGVGPNEKLFF. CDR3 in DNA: TGTGCCACCAGCAGAGATCGACAGGGGGTAGGCCCTAATGAAAAACTGTTTTTT.

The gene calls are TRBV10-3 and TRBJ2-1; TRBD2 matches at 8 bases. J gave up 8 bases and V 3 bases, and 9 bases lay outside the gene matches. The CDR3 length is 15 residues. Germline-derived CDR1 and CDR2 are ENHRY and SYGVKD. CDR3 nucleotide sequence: TGTGCCATCAGTGATCCGGGACTAGGGATGGATGAGCAGTTCTTC. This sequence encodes CAISDPGLGMDEQFF.

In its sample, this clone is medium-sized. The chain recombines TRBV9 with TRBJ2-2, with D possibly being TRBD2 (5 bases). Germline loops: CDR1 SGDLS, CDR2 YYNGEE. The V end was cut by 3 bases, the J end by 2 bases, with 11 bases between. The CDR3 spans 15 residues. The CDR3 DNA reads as TGTGCCAGCAGCGGGAGGACGGCTAACACCGGGGAGCTGTTTTTT. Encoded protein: CASSGRTANTGELFF.

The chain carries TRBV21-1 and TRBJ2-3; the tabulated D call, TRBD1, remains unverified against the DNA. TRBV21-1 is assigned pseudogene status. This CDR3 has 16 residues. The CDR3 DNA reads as TGTGCCAGCAGCGCCCTGGACAGCCAGAGCACAGATACGCAGTATTTT. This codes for CASSALDSQSTDTQYF.

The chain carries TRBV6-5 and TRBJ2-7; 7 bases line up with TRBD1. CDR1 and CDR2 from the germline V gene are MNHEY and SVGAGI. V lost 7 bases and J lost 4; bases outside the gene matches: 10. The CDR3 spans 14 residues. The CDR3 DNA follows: TGTGCCAGCACTAGAACAGGGGCCACTTACGAGCAGTACTTC. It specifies CASTRTGATYEQYF.

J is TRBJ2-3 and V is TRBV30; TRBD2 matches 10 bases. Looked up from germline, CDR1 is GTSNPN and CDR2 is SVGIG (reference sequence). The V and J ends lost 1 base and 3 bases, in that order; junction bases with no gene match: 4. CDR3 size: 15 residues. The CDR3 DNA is TGTGCCTGGAGTGCACCAGCGGGAGGGACAGATACGCAGTATTTT. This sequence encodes CAWSAPAGGTDTQYF.

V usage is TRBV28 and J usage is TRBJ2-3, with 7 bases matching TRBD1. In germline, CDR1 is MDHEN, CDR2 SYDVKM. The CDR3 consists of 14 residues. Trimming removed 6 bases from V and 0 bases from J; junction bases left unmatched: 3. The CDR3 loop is CASRSGGSTDTQYF. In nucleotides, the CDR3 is TGTGCCAGCAGGTCAGGGGGTAGCACAGATACGCAGTATTTT. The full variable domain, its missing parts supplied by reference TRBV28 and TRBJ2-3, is DVKVTQSSRYLVKRTGEKVFLECVQDMDHENMFWYRQDPGLGLRLIYFSYDVKMKEKGDIPEGYSVSREKKERFSLILESASTNQTSMYLCASRSGGSTDTQYFGPGTRLTVL.

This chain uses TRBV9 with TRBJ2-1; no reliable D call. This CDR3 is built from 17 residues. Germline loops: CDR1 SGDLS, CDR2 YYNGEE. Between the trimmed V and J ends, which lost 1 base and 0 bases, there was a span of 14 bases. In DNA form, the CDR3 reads TGTGCCAGCAGCGTATTACCAGGCGACACCTCCTACAATGAGCAGTTCTTC. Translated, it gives CASSVLPGDTSYNEQFF.

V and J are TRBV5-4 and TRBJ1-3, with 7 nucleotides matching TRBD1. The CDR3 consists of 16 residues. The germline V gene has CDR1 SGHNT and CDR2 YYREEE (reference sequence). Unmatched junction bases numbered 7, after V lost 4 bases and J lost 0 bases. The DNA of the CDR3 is TGTGCCAGCAGCCTCTCGGCAGGGGGCTCTGGAAACACCATATATTTT. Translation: CASSLSAGGSGNTIYF.

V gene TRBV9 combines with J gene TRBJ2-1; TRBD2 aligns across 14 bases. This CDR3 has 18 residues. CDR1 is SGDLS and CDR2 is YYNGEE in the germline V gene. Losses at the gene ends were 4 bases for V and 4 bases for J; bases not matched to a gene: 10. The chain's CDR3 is CASSPRLAGGRGYNEQFF. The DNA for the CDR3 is TGTGCCAGCAGCCCCCGACTAGCGGGGGGGCGGGGGTACAATGAGCAGTTCTTC.

CDR3 DNA sequence: TGTGCCAGCAGTTACTCGGGCCACAGGGGAAACACCATATATTTT. This sequence encodes CASSYSGHRGNTIYF. The chain combines TRBV6-5 with TRBJ1-3, with D possibly matching TRBD1 (5 bases). Trimming removed 0 bases at V and 4 bases at J, with 10 bases between. From germline, CDR1 is MNHEY and CDR2 SVGAGI. The CDR3 consists of 15 residues.

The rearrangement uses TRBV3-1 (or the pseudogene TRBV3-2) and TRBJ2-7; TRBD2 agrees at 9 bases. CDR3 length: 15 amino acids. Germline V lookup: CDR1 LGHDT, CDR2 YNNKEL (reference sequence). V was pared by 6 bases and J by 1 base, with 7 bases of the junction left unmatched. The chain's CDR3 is CASRRGLAQSYEQYF. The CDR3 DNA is TGTGCCAGCAGAAGAGGACTAGCGCAATCCTACGAGCAGTACTTC.

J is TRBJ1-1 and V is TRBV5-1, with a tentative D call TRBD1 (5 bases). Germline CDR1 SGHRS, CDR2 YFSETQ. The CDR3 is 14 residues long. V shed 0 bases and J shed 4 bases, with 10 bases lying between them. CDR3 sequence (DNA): TGCGCCAGCAGCTTGGACAGGTCGCCCACTGAAGCTTTCTTT. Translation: CASSLDRSPTEAFF.

The CDR3 nucleotides are TGTGCCAGCCGTCGGGACAGCTCCTACGAGCAGTACTTC. Translating it yields CASRRDSSYEQYF. V is TRBV28 and J is TRBJ2-7; 7 nucleotides agree with TRBD1. After removal of 8 bases from V and 0 bases from J, the junction contained 4 bases not matched to a gene. This CDR3 is 13 amino acids long. CDR1 is MDHEN, CDR2 SYDVKM, per germline.